This T cell receptor beta chain came from a study of shared clonotypes between healthy human individuals. About the research overall: CD8 memory received one plate per donor, CD8 naive two, CD4 memory three and CD4 naive three.

V shed 5 bases, J shed 11 bases, and the junction held 14 bases outside the gene matches. Germline V gives CDR1 SGHTA, CDR2 FQGNSA. The CDR3 contains 14 residues. Profiling relied on immunoSEQ multiplex PCR, and the TCRdb table lists in-frame clones only, not all of them. The sample includes 640,000 or so clones, less than 80% of them seen just once. The material sequenced was memory CD4+ T cells sorted from blood. The subset here: CD45RA-negative fraction. The chain couples TRBV7-2 to TRBJ2-5; 7 bases map to TRBD1. The TCR was taken from a woman aged 25 to 39 in good health. The DNA of the CDR3 is TGTGCCAGCAGCGTAAGGGGGCAGGTTTCGTGGCAGTACTTC. Its translation is CASSVRGQVSWQYF.